This TCR beta chain derives from a study of blood T cell repertoires in COVID-19. TCRdb's copy holds only in-frame clones and misses some; the assay was immunoSEQ multiplex PCR. This repertoire shows roughly 70,000 clones, more than 70% found once; its top ten account for 5.5% to 7%. This clone was picked up one time. V was clipped by 0 bases and J by 4 bases, with 12 bases between them. The CDR3 loop spans 15 amino acids. Germline loops: CDR1 KGHSH, CDR2 LQKENI. The receptor comes from a woman aged 70-85 years with acute or convalescent COVID-19. Sequences were obtained from peripheral blood. The V gene is TRBV18, the J gene TRBJ1-2; no definite D call. CDR3 in amino acids: CASSPPDSQFYGYTF. The CDR3 region has the DNA TGTGCCAGCTCACCACCGGATAGCCAATTCTATGGCTACACCTTC.